The 9 T cell receptor beta chains reported below all come from one sample, sequenced in a study of technical replicates of blood from a handful of donors. TCRdb keeps only in-frame clones here, not all; method: immunoSEQ multiplex PCR. The data contain about 72,000 clones, about 95% of them singletons. Sequencing used T cells isolated from PBMCs. Receptors originate from a human donor in good health.

The V and J genes are TRBV28 and TRBJ1-1, with D possibly being TRBD1 (6 bases). CDR3 length equals 12 residues. V gave up 6 bases and J gave up 1 base, with 6 bases separating them. The germline CDR1 and CDR2 sequences are MDHEN and SYDVKM. The CDR3 nucleotides are TGTGCCAGCAGACAGGGGAACACTGAAGCTTTCTTT. This gives the protein CASRQGNTEAFF.

The V call is TRBV4-1, the J call TRBJ1-1; TRBD1 aligns across 10 bases. CDR1 is MGHRA and CDR2 is YSYEKL in the germline V gene. The CDR3 runs to 14 residues. J was trimmed by 11 bases and V by 4 bases; bases with no gene match: 10. CDR3 bases: TGCGCCAGCAGCCTGGAGCCGGGACAGGGGTCGGCTTTCTTT. Encoded protein: CASSLEPGQGSAFF.

This chain uses TRBV19 with TRBJ2-1; D gene uncertain. This CDR3 has 13 residues. V lost 3 bases and J 0 bases, leaving 3 bases between the germline ends. The V gene's germline CDR1 is LNHDA and CDR2 SQIVND (reference sequence). CDR3 region: CASSMSSYNEQFF. CDR3 in DNA: TGTGCCAGTAGTATGAGCTCCTACAATGAGCAGTTCTTC.

This sequence joins TRBV6-5 and TRBJ2-5; a possible D gene is TRBD2 (6 bases). Trimming shortened V by 2 bases and J by 5 bases, and 12 bases separated the two germline ends. Germline V gene lookup returns CDR1 MNHEY and CDR2 SVGAGI. This CDR3 is 14 amino acids long. CDR3 nucleotide sequence: TGTGCCAGCAGTTACGGGGGGACGGGGGAGACCCAGTACTTC. Its protein product is CASSYGGTGETQYF.

The chain has TRBV30 and TRBJ2-3, with 9 nucleotides matching TRBD2. Germline values: CDR1 GTSNPN, CDR2 SVGIG (reference sequence). V shed 1 base and J 6 bases; nucleotides not matched to a gene: 5. This CDR3 has 14 amino acids. The CDR3 DNA sequence: TGTGCCTGGAGTGACGAGCGGGGGGCGGATACGCAGTATTTT. This translates into CAWSDERGADTQYF.

J is TRBJ2-7 and V is TRBV6-6; 9 nucleotides match TRBD1. With 6 bases clipped from V and 1 base from J, the junction kept 1 base outside the gene matches. The CDR3 consists of 13 residues. Germline V gene data show CDR1 as MNHNY and CDR2 as SVGAGI (reference sequence). In DNA, the CDR3 is TGTGCCAGCAGCGGACAGGGGTCCTACGAGCAGTACTTC. This translates into CASSGQGSYEQYF.

The genes are TRBV28 and TRBJ2-5; D is unclear. V lost 4 bases to trimming and J lost 3 bases, with 9 bases between them. The CDR3 is 13 residues long. Germline V gene lookup returns CDR1 MDHEN and CDR2 SYDVKM. CDR3 protein: CASSSQVEETQYF. For the CDR3, the DNA is TGTGCCAGCAGTTCGCAGGTAGAAGAGACCCAGTACTTC.

In DNA form, the CDR3 reads TGCGCCAGCAGCCCCCGGGACACGGCCATGATTAACTATGGCTACACCTTC. The encoded protein is CASSPRDTAMINYGYTF. This chain joins TRBV4-1 and TRBJ1-2, with D perhaps matching TRBD1 (6 bases). CDR1 MGHRA and CDR2 YSYEKL come from the germline V gene. The CDR3 length is 17 residues. V lost 4 bases to trimming and J lost 1 base, with 19 bases between them.

The rearrangement links TRBV6-1 to TRBJ1-2, with D possibly being TRBD1 (6 bases). Trimming cost V 2 bases and J 4 bases, with 8 bases left between them. The CDR3 extends over 13 amino acids. Germline CDR1 MNHNS, CDR2 SASEGT. CDR3 coding DNA: TGTGCCAGCAGTGAACAGGGGAGCTATGGCTACACCTTC. It codes for CASSEQGSYGYTF.